The 14 T cell receptor beta chains listed next were all sequenced from one sample in a study of shared T cell receptors in the human thymus. Clones were read by immunoSEQ multiplex PCR, and TCRdb kept only the in-frame ones, dropping some. The sample lists 600,000 or so clones, around 87% occurring once. In addition, the sample was reused for a study of human thymus T cells.

The sample comprised thymocytes. The receptor source for this set is a boy in the first two years of life with a congenital heart defect.

The gene calls are TRBV11-2 and TRBJ1-2; 9 bases line up with TRBD1. In germline, CDR1 is SGHAT, CDR2 FQNNGV. CDR3 size: 15 residues. J was trimmed by 1 base and V by 5 bases; bases with no gene match: 5. The CDR3 protein is CASSTRTGVNYGYTF. CDR3 DNA sequence: TGTGCCAGCAGCACCCGGACAGGGGTTAACTATGGCTACACCTTC.

This rearrangement joins TRBV28 to TRBJ1-3, with TRBD1 identical over 12 bases. This CDR3 is built from 16 residues. V was clipped by 6 bases and J by 4 bases; unmatched bases: 7. Looked up from germline, CDR1 is MDHEN and CDR2 is SYDVKM. Here the CDR3 reads CASRMGQGARGNTIYF. CDR3 sequence (DNA): TGTGCCAGCAGGATGGGACAGGGGGCGCGAGGAAACACCATATATTTT.

The rearrangement joins TRBV6-5 to TRBJ2-2; the D is unclear. The CDR3 contains 14 residues. In germline, CDR1 is MNHEY, CDR2 SVGAGI. Trimming shortened V by 3 bases and J by 1 base, and 6 bases separated the two germline ends. For the CDR3, the DNA is TGTGCCAGCAGTTATTGGCAGAACACCGGGGAGCTGTTTTTT. This encodes CASSYWQNTGELFF.

The chain has TRBV2 and TRBJ2-2; D unclear. V lost 2 bases, J lost 5 bases, and 12 bases lay in between. Looked up from germline, CDR1 is SNHLY and CDR2 is FYNNEI. The CDR3 is 15 amino acids. CDR3 nucleotide sequence: TGTGCCAGCAGTGAACCAGCAGGAAAGACCGGGGAGCTGTTTTTT. It codes for CASSEPAGKTGELFF.

This rearrangement joins TRBV18 to TRBJ1-4; D perhaps matches TRBD1 (6 bases). Trimming took off 6 bases at V and 4 bases at J, with 18 bases between the two ends. The germline gives CDR1 KGHSH, CDR2 LQKENI. The CDR3 is made up of 16 amino acids. The CDR3, as DNA: TGTGCCAGCTCGCCAGTGGGGGCCGTGGGTAATGAAAAACTGTTTTTT. Translated, it gives CASSPVGAVGNEKLFF. The full variable domain, its missing parts supplied by reference TRBV18 and TRBJ1-4, is NAGVMQNPRHLVRRRGQEARLRCSPMKGHSHVYWYRQLPEEGLKFMVYLQKENIIDESGMPKERFSAEFPKEGPSILRIQQVVRGDSAAYFCASSPVGAVGNEKLFFGSGTQLSVL.

The genes are TRBV29-1 and TRBJ2-7; D perhaps matches TRBD2 (5 bases). CDR3 length equals 13 residues. Germline V gene sequence: CDR1 SQVTM, CDR2 ANQGSEA. Between the trimmed V and J ends, which lost 7 bases and 7 bases, there was a span of 20 bases. The CDR3 is CSARGIRKTEQYF. CDR3 bases: TGCAGCGCCAGAGGGATCAGGAAAACGGAGCAGTACTTC.

This chain links TRBV28 with TRBJ1-5, with D hard to call. This CDR3 spans 14 amino acids. V was trimmed by 3 bases and J by 3 bases, leaving 9 bases between them. Germline lookup yields CDR1 MDHEN and CDR2 SYDVKM. This CDR3 is CASSFGGPNQPQHF. As DNA, the CDR3 is TGTGCCAGCAGTTTCGGCGGGCCCAATCAGCCCCAGCATTTT.

This chain uses TRBV11-2 with TRBJ2-1, with D possibly matching TRBD2 (6 bases). The V gene's germline CDR1 is SGHAT and CDR2 FQNNGV. The germline V and J ends were trimmed by 5 bases and 0 bases, with 20 bases remaining between them. The CDR3 consists of 18 residues. The chain's CDR3 is CASSAHGVVADSYNEQFF. CDR3 bases: TGTGCCAGCAGCGCACATGGGGTTGTAGCGGACTCCTACAATGAGCAGTTCTTC.

V and J are TRBV27 and TRBJ2-5; D might be TRBD1 (6 bases). CDR1 and CDR2 (germline): MNHEY, SMNVEV (reference sequence). This CDR3 contains 17 residues. V was shortened by 3 bases and J by 2 bases, with 19 bases between the two germline ends. The DNA for the CDR3 is TGTGCCAGCAGTTTGGTCGCAGGGGCATGGGGACAAGAGACCCAGTACTTC. Its translation is CASSLVAGAWGQETQYF.

The chain links TRBV4-3 to TRBJ2-7; TRBD2 agrees at 7 bases. CDR1 is LGHNA and CDR2 is YSLEER in the germline V gene. V was clipped by 4 bases and J by 4 bases; unmatched bases: 10. The length of the CDR3 is 15 residues. The CDR3, as DNA: TGCGCCAGCAGCCCACGGGAGGCAGGGAGGTACGAGCAGTACTTC. Translation: CASSPREAGRYEQYF.

V and J are TRBV10-1 and TRBJ1-2, with no clear D. V was shortened by 5 bases and J by 2 bases, with 9 bases between the two germline ends. This CDR3 comprises 13 residues. Germline assignment: CDR1 WNHNN and CDR2 SYGVQD (reference sequence). The CDR3 bases are TGCGCCAGCAGTTGCGCGGAGAACTATGGCTACACCTTC. Its protein product is CASSCAENYGYTF.

CDR3 in amino acids: CASVAGNDYTF. CDR3 DNA: TGTGCTAGTGTAGCAGGGAACGACTACACCTTC. This chain joins TRBV12-5 and TRBJ1-2; D perhaps matches TRBD1 (5 bases). The CDR3 is 11 amino acids. CDR1 and CDR2 from the germline V gene are LGHNT and FRNRAP. With 7 bases removed from V and 10 bases from J, the gap between germline ends came to 13 bases.

The chain couples TRBV9 to TRBJ2-1; 11 nucleotides align to TRBD1. This CDR3 region has 13 residues. After removal of 0 bases from V and 14 bases from J, the junction contained 4 bases not matched to a gene. Germline V gene data show CDR1 as SGDLS and CDR2 as YYNGEE. The CDR3 protein is CASSVVGTGGKFF. CDR3 in DNA: TGTGCCAGCAGCGTAGTCGGGACAGGGGGAAAGTTCTTC.

This clone appeared once. The CDR3 protein is CASSCAKAGGKTYNEQFF. The CDR3 nucleotides read TGTGCCAGCAGCTGTGCAAAGGCCGGGGGGAAAACCTACAATGAGCAGTTCTTC. V and J are TRBV5-4 and TRBJ2-1; 7 nucleotides align to TRBD2. CDR1 and CDR2 (germline): SGHNT, YYREEE (reference sequence). The CDR3 totals 18 residues. V gave up 3 bases and J gave up 2 bases; unmatched junction bases: 14.